A single sample is the source of the 22 T cell receptor beta chains below, sequenced in a study of cytomegalovirus exposure and HLA in healthy donors listed by TCRdb under 2017. Library generation was performed with the immunoSEQ multiplex PCR assay. TCRdb re-hosts the immuneACCESS table, in-frame sequences only. Its copies lack some clones; in the studies checked, an unresolved V gene accounts for under half of them, and the cause for the rest is not known. Recorded for this sample are 250,000 to 400,000 clones; nearly 90% of them occurred a single time. Roughly 0.88% of the sample lies in the top ten. The sequenced sample consisted of PBMCs. Source of these receptors: a man younger than 45 in good health and CMV-seronegative.

The J gene is TRBJ1-1, the V gene TRBV4-1; TRBD1 agrees at 11 bases. Losses at the gene ends were 4 bases for V and 4 bases for J; bases not matched to a gene: 2. Germline loops: CDR1 MGHRA, CDR2 YSYEKL. The CDR3 loop spans 14 amino acids. CDR3 region: CASSRGTGGTEAFF. The CDR3 DNA follows: TGCGCCAGCAGCCGCGGGACAGGGGGCACTGAAGCTTTCTTT.

This chain links TRBV7-9 with TRBJ1-1; no firm D call. V lost 5 bases and J 4 bases, leaving 8 bases between the germline ends. The CDR3 totals 12 residues. CDR1 SEHNR and CDR2 FQNEAQ come from the germline V gene (reference sequence). CDR3 region: CASSQQVTEAFF. CDR3 in DNA: TGTGCCAGCAGCCAACAAGTCACTGAAGCTTTCTTT.

The gene calls are TRBV5-1 and TRBJ2-5, with 10 positions matching TRBD2. The CDR3 length is 15 residues. Unmatched junction bases numbered 5, after V lost 4 bases and J lost 2 bases. Germline V gene lookup returns CDR1 SGHRS and CDR2 YFSETQ. In DNA form, the CDR3 reads TGCGCCAGCAGCGCTAGCGGGGGCCCGCAAGAGACCCAGTACTTC. It encodes CASSASGGPQETQYF.

This chain links TRBV6-5 with TRBJ1-2; D is ambiguous. V lost 5 bases, J lost 2 bases, and 12 bases lay in between. The CDR3 totals 14 residues. The germline CDR1 and CDR2 sequences are MNHEY and SVGAGI. The CDR3 reads CASSNGVFNYGYTF. CDR3 nucleotide sequence: TGTGCCAGCAGTAACGGAGTCTTCAACTATGGCTACACCTTC.

J is TRBJ1-3 and V is TRBV29-1, with 7 bases aligning to TRBD1. The CDR3 is made up of 13 amino acids. Germline CDR1 and CDR2: SQVTM and ANQGSEA. The V segment lost 5 bases and the J segment 3 bases; nucleotides outside the gene matches: 4. Written as DNA, the CDR3 is TGCAGCGTTCAGGCAGGGGGTGGAAACACCATATATTTT. Translated, it gives CSVQAGGGNTIYF.

The rearrangement uses TRBV5-6 and TRBJ1-2; D is unresolved. Germline CDR1 is SGHDT and CDR2 is YYEEEE. The CDR3 runs to 15 residues. V lost 3 bases and J 2 bases, leaving 14 bases between the germline ends. Written as DNA, the CDR3 is TGTGCCAGCAGCTCGGGTAGAGGAGGGAACTATGGCTACACCTTC. The encoded protein is CASSSGRGGNYGYTF.

The V call is TRBV19, the J call TRBJ2-7, with 7 bases matching TRBD1. This CDR3 has 13 amino acids. Trimming at V came to 6 bases and at J to 1 base, leaving 3 bases not matched to a gene. Germline CDR1 reads LNHDA; CDR2 reads SQIVND (reference sequence). The CDR3 loop reads CASRSQGSYEQYF. The CDR3 DNA reads as TGTGCCAGTAGATCACAGGGGTCCTACGAGCAGTACTTC.

This clone has only one observation. This chain uses TRBV28 with TRBJ1-2; TRBD1 matches at 8 bases. V was pared by 7 bases and J by 8 bases, with 12 bases of the junction left unmatched. The CDR3 covers 14 residues. Germline V CDR1 and CDR2: MDHEN, SYDVKM. CDR3 residues: CASTRTGLGSGYTF. CDR3 sequence (DNA): TGTGCCAGCACCAGGACAGGGCTGGGCAGCGGCTACACCTTC.

The chain recombines TRBV5-6 with TRBJ2-5; TRBD1 agrees at 11 bases. CDR3 length equals 15 residues. Germline V gene sequence: CDR1 SGHDT, CDR2 YYEEEE. J gave up 4 bases and V 4 bases, and 6 bases lay outside the gene matches. CDR3 sequence reads: CASSRRTGGPETQYF. CDR3 DNA: TGTGCCAGCAGCCGACGGACAGGGGGCCCAGAGACCCAGTACTTC.

The chain combines TRBV5-6 with TRBJ1-2; tentatively, D is TRBD1 (6 bases). With 4 bases removed from V and 3 bases from J, the gap between germline ends came to 19 bases. The CDR3 loop spans 16 amino acids. Germline V gene lookup returns CDR1 SGHDT and CDR2 YYEEEE. For the CDR3, the DNA is TGTGCCAGCAGCAGAAGCAGGCCTGGGGGCTACTATGGCTACACCTTC. As protein: CASSRSRPGGYYGYTF. Together with reference TRBV5-6 and TRBJ1-2, the CDR3 gives the full variable domain: DAGVTQSPTHLIKTRGQQVTLRCSPKSGHDTVSWYQQALGQGPQFIFQYYEEEERQRGNFPDRFSGHQFPNYSSELNVNALLLGDSALYLCASSRSRPGGYYGYTFGSGTRLTVV.

The CDR3 is CASSSVAGVSTDTQYF. The CDR3, as DNA: TGTGCCAGCAGCTCGGTAGCGGGGGTGTCTACAGATACGCAGTATTTT. The chain recombines TRBV11-2 with TRBJ2-3; 9 bases are a match to TRBD2. V lost 4 bases and J lost 3; bases outside the gene matches: 8. Germline CDR1 and CDR2: SGHAT and FQNNGV. This CDR3 has 16 amino acids. Based on the CDR3 plus reference TRBV11-2 and TRBJ2-3, the full variable domain is EAGVAQSPRYKIIEKRQSVAFWCNPISGHATLYWYQQILGQGPKLLIQFQNNGVVDDSQLPKDRFSAERLKGVDSTLKIQPAKLEDSAVYLCASSSVAGVSTDTQYFGPGTRLTVL.

The rearrangement joins TRBV19 to TRBJ1-1; the match to TRBD1 covers 10 bases. The junction had 7 bases not matched to a gene; V was cut back by 6 bases and J by 3 bases. This CDR3 has 15 amino acids. Germline CDR1 reads LNHDA; CDR2 reads SQIVND (reference sequence). The CDR3 is CASSRVGTGDTEAFF. The CDR3 coding sequence is TGTGCCAGTAGCCGCGTGGGGACAGGGGACACTGAAGCTTTCTTT.

The genes are TRBV19 and TRBJ2-2; 8 bases fit TRBD2. Germline values: CDR1 LNHDA, CDR2 SQIVND (reference sequence). CDR3 length: 14 residues. CDR3 residues: CSSKRGTNTGELFF. The CDR3 nucleotides read TGTTCCTCCAAGCGGGGGACGAACACCGGGGAGCTGTTTTTT.

The rearrangement joins TRBV7-6 to TRBJ2-3; D is possibly TRBD2 (6 bases). Germline CDR1 reads SGHVS; CDR2 reads FNYEAQ. Trimming stripped 2 bases from V and 5 bases from J, with 17 bases between. The CDR3 has 16 residues. DNA of the CDR3: TGTGCCAGCAGCTTACGGGACTCCCAACCCGGAGATACGCAGTATTTT. Translation gives CASSLRDSQPGDTQYF.

The chain carries TRBV19 and TRBJ2-5, with TRBD2 as a possible D gene (5 bases). The V and J ends lost 6 bases and 1 base respectively, with 15 bases between them. Germline V gene data show CDR1 as LNHDA and CDR2 as SQIVND (reference sequence). The CDR3 spans 15 residues. The CDR3 DNA sequence: TGTGCCAGTAGCCCTAGGGAGTCACCCCAAGAGACCCAGTACTTC. Translating it yields CASSPRESPQETQYF.

The chain joins TRBV6-5 to TRBJ1-6; maybe TRBD1 (5 bases). V lost 5 bases and J lost 5, with 10 bases in between. CDR3 length: 14 amino acids. The germline gives CDR1 MNHEY, CDR2 SVGAGI. The CDR3 DNA reads as TGTGCCAGCAGTGTCGACAGAAATAATTCACCCCTCCACTTT. Residues: CASSVDRNNSPLHF.

The V and J genes are TRBV7-2 and TRBJ1-3; 7 bases map to TRBD1. The CDR3 sequence is 15 residues long. Trimming at V came to 3 bases and at J to 4 bases, leaving 6 bases not matched to a gene. Germline V lookup: CDR1 SGHTA, CDR2 FQGNSA. CDR3 nucleotide sequence: TGTGCCAGCAGCTTGGGTAGGGGGCCCGGAAACACCATATATTTT. It yields the protein CASSLGRGPGNTIYF.

The rearrangement uses TRBV5-6 and TRBJ2-7, with TRBD1 as a possible D gene (6 bases). V was pared by 3 bases and J by 0 bases, with 13 bases between. The length of the CDR3 is 15 residues. The germline V gene encodes CDR1 SGHDT and CDR2 YYEEEE. The CDR3 sequence is CASSSRGIFSYEQYF. CDR3 nucleotides: TGTGCCAGCAGCTCCAGGGGAATTTTCTCCTACGAGCAGTACTTC.

The V call is TRBV5-1, the J call TRBJ2-3, with 9 bases aligning to TRBD2. This CDR3 spans 15 amino acids. Losses at the gene ends were 3 bases for V and 1 base for J; bases not matched to a gene: 3. Germline V CDR1 and CDR2: SGHRS, YFSETQ. DNA for the CDR3: TGCGCCAGCAGCTACGCTAGCGGGGGCACAGATACGCAGTATTTT. This encodes CASSYASGGTDTQYF.

CDR3 protein: CASSLTGAGGYTF. The CDR3 DNA reads as TGCGCCAGCAGCCTCACAGGGGCGGGTGGCTACACCTTC. This chain connects TRBV4-3 to TRBJ1-2; TRBD1 matches at 7 bases. The V and J ends lost 4 bases and 7 bases, in that order; junction bases with no gene match: 6. CDR1 and CDR2 from the germline V gene are LGHNA and YSLEER. CDR3 length: 13 residues.

This clone appeared once. This chain connects TRBV5-4 to TRBJ2-1, with TRBD1 matching 10 bases. Germline values: CDR1 SGHNT, CDR2 YYREEE (reference sequence). The ends lost 0 bases at V and 7 bases at J; junction bases unmatched: 4. This CDR3 is built from 15 residues. The CDR3 sequence is CASSLAGTGVNEQFF. The DNA for the CDR3 is TGTGCCAGCAGCTTGGCCGGGACAGGGGTTAATGAGCAGTTCTTC.

The chain is built from TRBV19 and TRBJ1-1; D may be TRBD1 (5 bases). V dropped 6 bases and J dropped 3 bases, with 11 bases sitting between them. Germline-derived CDR1 and CDR2 are LNHDA and SQIVND (reference sequence). The length of the CDR3 is 13 residues. The CDR3 loop reads CASRTQGYTEAFF. DNA for the CDR3: TGTGCCAGTAGGACCCAGGGCTACACTGAAGCTTTCTTT. The full variable domain, its missing parts supplied by reference TRBV19 and TRBJ1-1, is DGGITQSPKYLFRKEGQNVTLSCEQNLNHDAMYWYRQDPGQGLRLIYYSQIVNDFQKGDIAEGYSVSREKKESFPLTVTSAQKNPTAFYLCASRTQGYTEAFFGQGTRLTVV.